Below, one T cell receptor beta chain is given with its context. This sample was taken from a study of cytomegalovirus exposure and HLA in healthy donors. Study-level background: Early release data held some 80 million unique TCRs from HLA-typed donors.

This PCR relied on a set of 60 Vbeta primers and 13 Jbeta primers. Per the study methods: Later, an analysis found approximately 80 million unique TCR beta chains, and around 12 million of these were shared. Sequencing was performed with immunoSEQ multiplex PCR; in TCRdb, only in-frame clones are kept and a portion is missing. V and J calls and clone size follow that table, whereas D and trimming were derived from the DNA. Its listing shows tens of thousands of clones. Sequenced: PBMCs. This sequence originates from a woman between 45 and 60 years old in good health and CMV-seropositive.

This chain's CDR3 is CASSWGPEQFF. The CDR3 DNA reads TGCGCCAGCAGCTGGGGGCCTGAGCAGTTCTTC. V is TRBV5-1 and J is TRBJ2-1, with a weak D call TRBD1 (6 bases). Trimming removed 3 bases from V and 9 bases from J, with 7 bases in between. The CDR3 covers 11 residues. Per the germline V gene, CDR1 is SGHRS and CDR2 is YFSETQ.